One T cell receptor (beta chain) is described in this entry. No cognate antigen has been identified for it. It has no much larger one-base neighbor in the sample; base qualities were not kept. Other DNA sequences from this sample encode an identical CDR3 as well. The data were obtained in a study of CD4 T cells in relation to SARS-CoV-2 and coronaviruses (dated by TCRdb to the early 2020s). A note on the overall study: In the ViraFEST assay, PBMCs were cultured with antigen for about 11 days, after which TCR beta CDR3s were sequenced to identify clonal expansions specific to the antigen. The negative reference condition was either a culture with an HIV-1 Nef peptide pool or a culture with no peptide. Shared crossreactive spike epitopes were mapped to their HLA restriction using patient-derived lymphoblastoid cell lines. At the level of individual TCR clonotypes, the study evaluated whether memory CD4+ T cells crossreact between the spike proteins of SARS-CoV-2 and those of common cold coronaviruses. Samples from three pre-COVID donors and the naive versus memory experiments were sequenced with the Adaptive Biotechnologies TCR-sequencing kit; other data were Illumina-based. A different TCR-beta assay, based on Illumina, was used to sequence expansion assays from other donors in the study. What the research found in general, with its limitations: Crossreactivity analysis centred on spike protein, so crossreactivity against other viral proteins was not assessed. About 65% of donors had memory CD4+ clonotypes that crossrecognized SARS-CoV-2 and at least one common cold coronavirus spike. Crossreactive clones showed significantly weaker SARS-CoV-2-driven expansion than monoreactive clones, consistent with antigenic imprinting. Small numbers of patients and of tested TCRs limited the study. Pre-pandemic and post-infection samples were not both contributed by any donor, so tracing of the source of pre-existing responses was limited.

CD4+ T cells from unexposed donors were collected before the COVID-19 pandemic (2011-2018). Following 10 days of culture, the EasySep CD4+ T cell isolation kit was used to isolate CD4+ T cells. As cell number allowed, CD4+ T cells from unexposed donors were tested for reactivity to SARS-CoV-2 S and N and to four common cold coronavirus spike pools. PBMCs were cultured at approximately 2 million per well in IMDM supplemented with about 5.3% human AB serum and roughly 10 IU/ml IL-2. Half of the culture medium was replaced with fresh IL-2-containing medium on days 3 and 7. In general, every peptide culture condition was set up in three replicate wells. The leukapheresis product used for the unexposed donors was purchased from a commercial source. Ficoll-Paque PLUS gradient centrifugation was used to isolate PBMCs from either whole blood or leukapheresis product. PBMCs were either cryopreserved at -140°C or used fresh in the expansion assay. The QIAamp Micro DNA Kit was used to extract genomic DNA from the CD4+ T cells.

Library prep was done by the immunoSEQ multiplex PCR assay. In the paper's pipeline: During preprocessing, nonproductive sequences were removed, along with CDR3s that did not begin with C, did not end with F or W, or were shorter than 7 amino acids. Antigen-specific clonotypes were called with the MANAFEST web app, based on expansion relative to reference and other culture wells. To be counted as positive, a clone had to show significant expansion compared with the reference culture, at an FDR below 0.05, in 2 of 3 replicate wells. To be called positive, a clone also had to show significant expansion compared with every other tandem well and an odds ratio greater than 5. CDR3 homology was quantified as pairwise Levenshtein distance, calculated with the stringdist R package after three terminal residues were trimmed from each end. This is the immuneACCESS table as TCRdb keeps it, with only in-frame sequences that have V and J called. A part of the clones is gone; compared with another copy, unresolved V genes explain less than half, and the rest is unexplained. Clonal size and the V and J genes are those of that table, whereas D and trimming came from the DNA. The sample records more than 20,000 clones, under 80% of which are singletons. The top ten clonotypes cover about 17% of the sample.

This receptor was obtained from a human donor in good health. Sequenced sample: CD4+ T cells from PBMCs, cultured in vitro.

The nucleotide sequence is TGCAGCGTTAGAGAGAACACTGAAGCTTTCTTT. This is translated as CSVRENTEAFF. This receptor chain uses TRBV29-1 and TRBJ1-1; the D gene cannot be named for sure. Trimming at the junction amounts to 5 bases on V and 1 base on J, and the germline ends lie 5 bases apart. According to the germline V gene, CDR1 reads SQVTM and CDR2 reads ANQGSEA. Inclusive of the bounding cysteine and phenylalanine, the CDR3 is 11 residues long. The DNA shown is the 33-base CDR3, in frame from base 1. The full variable domain, completed from the reference TRBV29-1 and TRBJ1-1 proteins outside the CDR3, reads SAVISQKPSRDICQRGTSLTIQCQVDSQVTMMFWYRQQPGQSLTLIATANQGSEATYESGFVIDKFPISRPNLTFSTLTVSNMSPEDSSIYLCSVRENTEAFFGQGTRLTVV.